This entry lists 6 T cell receptor beta chains sequenced from one sample in a study of blood T cell repertoires in COVID-19. Method: immunoSEQ multiplex PCR; TCRdb's copy keeps in-frame clones and lacks some. The sample consists of 98,000 or so clones, around four fifths of them appearing once. The sample comprised peripheral blood. All receptors come from a man aged 55-75 years with acute or convalescent COVID-19.

The V and J genes are TRBV10-1 and TRBJ2-1, with TRBD2 matching 13 bases. Germline V gene sequence: CDR1 WNHNN, CDR2 SYGVQD (reference sequence). The CDR3 sequence is 15 residues long. V shed 3 bases and J 5 bases; nucleotides not matched to a gene: 1. This CDR3 is CASSDGTSGDNEQFF. The CDR3 coding sequence is TGCGCCAGCAGTGACGGGACTAGCGGGGACAATGAGCAGTTCTTC.

The gene calls are TRBV7-9 and TRBJ1-5; 7 bases match TRBD1. After removal of 5 bases from V and 3 bases from J, the junction contained 7 bases not matched to a gene. CDR3 length: 15 residues. Germline assignment: CDR1 SEHNR and CDR2 FQNEAQ (reference sequence). CDR3 sequence (DNA): TGTGCCAGCAGCCTAGGGGGGACAGCCAATCAGCCCCAGCATTTT. It codes for CASSLGGTANQPQHF.

The chain joins TRBV29-1 to TRBJ1-4; TRBD1 is a possible D gene (5 bases). Trimming took 1 base from V and 8 from J, leaving 11 bases between them. This CDR3 comprises 13 residues. Germline values: CDR1 SQVTM, CDR2 ANQGSEA. CDR3 nucleotide sequence: TGCAGCGTTGAAGGGGGACTTGGGGAAAAACTGTTTTTT. Amino acids: CSVEGGLGEKLFF.

The chain is built from TRBV19 and TRBJ1-1; D is possibly TRBD1 (6 bases). The CDR3 spans 14 residues. Germline CDR1 reads LNHDA; CDR2 reads SQIVND (reference sequence). The V end lost 3 bases, the J end lost 8 bases, and 16 bases lay between the germline ends. CDR3 nucleotides: TGTGCCAGTAGTATTAGGACAGATAGAGCCGAAGCTTTCTTT. Residues: CASSIRTDRAEAFF.

The gene calls are TRBV5-6 and TRBJ1-5; 8 bases agree with TRBD1. V lost 4 bases and J lost 7; bases outside the gene matches: 7. CDR1 SGHDT and CDR2 YYEEEE come from the germline V gene. The CDR3 is 14 residues long. The CDR3 region has the DNA TGTGCCAGCAGCGAAGGAAGACAGGGGCAGCCCCAGCATTTT. This translates into CASSEGRQGQPQHF.

The chain couples TRBV12-3 or TRBV12-4 to TRBJ2-2; the match to TRBD1 covers 8 bases. Trimming removed 10 bases from V and 5 bases from J; junction bases left unmatched: 6. The CDR3 is made up of 13 amino acids. The DNA of the CDR3 is TGTGCCACCGACAGGGGTTCAACCGGGGAGCTGTTTTTT. Translating it yields CATDRGSTGELFF.